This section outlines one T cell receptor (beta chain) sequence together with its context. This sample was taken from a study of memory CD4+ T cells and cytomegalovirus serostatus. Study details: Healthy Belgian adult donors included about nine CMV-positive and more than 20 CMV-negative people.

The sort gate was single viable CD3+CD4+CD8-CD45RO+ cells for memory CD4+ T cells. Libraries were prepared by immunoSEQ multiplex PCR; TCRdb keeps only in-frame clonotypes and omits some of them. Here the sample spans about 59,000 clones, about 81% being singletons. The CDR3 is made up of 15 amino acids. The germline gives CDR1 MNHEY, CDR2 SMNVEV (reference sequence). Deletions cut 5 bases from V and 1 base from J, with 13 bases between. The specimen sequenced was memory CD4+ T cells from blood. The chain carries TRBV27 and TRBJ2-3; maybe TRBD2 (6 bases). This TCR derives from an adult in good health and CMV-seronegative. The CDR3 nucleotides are TGTGCCAGCAGTCAGATGGGGGGAGGCACAGATACGCAGTATTTT. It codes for CASSQMGGGTDTQYF.